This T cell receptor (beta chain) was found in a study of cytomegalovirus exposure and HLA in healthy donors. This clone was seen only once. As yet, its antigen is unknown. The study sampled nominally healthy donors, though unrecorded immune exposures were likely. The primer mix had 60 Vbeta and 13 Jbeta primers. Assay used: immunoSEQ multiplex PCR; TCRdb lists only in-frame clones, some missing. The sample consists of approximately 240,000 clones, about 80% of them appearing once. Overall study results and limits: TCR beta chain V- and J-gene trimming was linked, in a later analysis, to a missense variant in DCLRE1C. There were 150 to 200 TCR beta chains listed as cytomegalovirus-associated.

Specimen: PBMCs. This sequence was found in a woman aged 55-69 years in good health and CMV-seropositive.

The CDR3 reads CASPPGQGIYQETQYF. For the CDR3, the DNA is TGTGCCAGCCCCCCGGGACAGGGTATATACCAAGAGACCCAGTACTTC. The V gene is TRBV2, the J gene TRBJ2-5; TRBD1 matches at 9 bases. This CDR3 is 16 amino acids long. With 8 bases clipped from V and 0 bases from J, the junction kept 10 bases outside the gene matches. Germline V gene sequence: CDR1 SNHLY, CDR2 FYNNEI.